This T cell receptor (beta chain) was identified in a study of blood T cell repertoires in COVID-19. Overall study: The origin of the acute and convalescent COVID-19 samples was the United States, Italy and Spain.

Trimming removed 3 bases at V and 0 bases at J, with 8 bases between. Germline V gene lookup returns CDR1 MDHEN and CDR2 SYDVKM. This CDR3 region has 14 residues. A single count supports this clone. This specimen includes other DNA sequences encoding the same CDR3. TCRdb's copy holds only in-frame clones and misses some; the assay was immunoSEQ multiplex PCR. Altogether 140,000 to 150,000 clones are present, 65% to 85% being singletons, with the ten largest covering about an eighth. The source of this sequence is a man in his 60s with active or convalescent COVID-19. The chain recombines TRBV28 with TRBJ1-1, with D unresolved. The sample comprised peripheral blood. The CDR3 region is CASSLLLMNTEAFF. CDR3 in DNA: TGTGCCAGCAGTTTGCTCCTAATGAACACTGAAGCTTTCTTT.